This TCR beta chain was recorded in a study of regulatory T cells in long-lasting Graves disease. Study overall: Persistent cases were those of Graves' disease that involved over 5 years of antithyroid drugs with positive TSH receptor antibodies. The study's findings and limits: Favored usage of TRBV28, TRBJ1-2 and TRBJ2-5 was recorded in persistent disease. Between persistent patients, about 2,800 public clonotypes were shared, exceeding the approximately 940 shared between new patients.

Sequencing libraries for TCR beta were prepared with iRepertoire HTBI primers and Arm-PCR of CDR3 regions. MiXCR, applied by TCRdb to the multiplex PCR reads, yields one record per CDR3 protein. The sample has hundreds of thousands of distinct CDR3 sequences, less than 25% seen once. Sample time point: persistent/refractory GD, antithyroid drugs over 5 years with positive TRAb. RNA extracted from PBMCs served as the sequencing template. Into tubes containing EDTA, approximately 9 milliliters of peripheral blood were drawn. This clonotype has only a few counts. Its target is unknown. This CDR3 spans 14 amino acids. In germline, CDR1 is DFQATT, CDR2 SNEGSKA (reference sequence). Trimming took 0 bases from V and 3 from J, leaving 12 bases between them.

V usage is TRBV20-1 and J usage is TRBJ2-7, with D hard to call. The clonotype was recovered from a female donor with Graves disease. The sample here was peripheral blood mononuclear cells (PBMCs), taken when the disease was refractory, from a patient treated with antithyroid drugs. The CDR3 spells CSARDGLVFYEQYF. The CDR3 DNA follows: TGCAGTGCTAGAGATGGGCTGGTATTCTACGAGCAGTACTTC.